Below are 18 T cell receptor beta chains sequenced from a single sample in a study of circulating CD8 cells and anti-PD-1 response in melanoma. Sorting of live CD3+CD8+TCRalphabeta+ cells by PD-1 and/or TIGIT gave four subsets. Each library started from around 14 ng of total RNA using the QIAseq Immune Repertoire TCR panel. TCRdb processed the reads anew with MiXCR; each CDR3 protein has one entry. The sample has around 1,100 distinct CDR3 sequences; approximately 9.8% are singletons. Sequencing was performed on CD8+ T cells from PBMCs, taken at baseline or after one month of anti-PD-1 therapy (not recorded which). The source of these receptors is a human donor with melanoma.

By proportion, this clonotype is medium-sized (0.01 to 0.1%). An end of the junction differs from the germline gene, which may be a read error. This chain uses TRBV20-1 with TRBJ2-2; 7 bases agree with TRBD1. The CDR3 has 16 amino acids. From germline, CDR1 is DFQATT and CDR2 SNEGSKA (reference sequence). The CDR3 protein is CSARDRDTANTGELFF. In DNA form, the CDR3 reads TGCAGTGCAAGAGACAGGGACACAGCGAACACCGGGGAGCTGTTTTTT.

This clonotype is categorized as large (0.1 to 1%). The chain employs TRBV5-8 and TRBJ2-1, with D perhaps matching TRBD1 or TRBD2 (5 bases each). V gave up 0 bases and J gave up 8 bases, with 15 bases separating them. CDR3 length equals 15 residues. CDR1 is SGHTS and CDR2 is YDEGEE in the germline V gene. CDR3: CASSLGAGTPDEQFF. CDR3 nucleotides: TGTGCCAGCAGCTTGGGTGCCGGGACCCCCGATGAGCAGTTCTTC.

This clonotype is medium-sized in the sample. The rearrangement uses TRBV27 and TRBJ2-7, with D unclear. Germline lookup yields CDR1 MNHEY and CDR2 SMNVEV (reference sequence). The CDR3 spans 13 residues. V lost 5 bases and J lost 6, with 14 bases in between. The CDR3 sequence: CASSPLATFEQYF. CDR3 nucleotides: TGTGCCAGCAGTCCCCTCGCGACGTTCGAGCAGTACTTC.

This clonotype is labeled as large. V gene TRBV7-3 combines with J gene TRBJ2-5, with D perhaps TRBD1 (6 bases). CDR1 and CDR2 (germline): SGHTA, FQGTGA. Trimming left V 5 bases short and J 1 base short, with 20 bases between. The CDR3 is made up of 17 amino acids. In DNA form, the CDR3 reads TGTGCCAGCAGCGCTTGGCAGGGGAATACGGCCCAAGAGACCCAGTACTTC. This gives the protein CASSAWQGNTAQETQYF. The whole variable domain, remainder taken from reference TRBV7-3 and TRBJ2-5, is GAGVSQTPSNKVTEKGKYVELRCDPISGHTALYWYRQSLGQGPEFLIYFQGTGAADDSGLPNDRFFAVRPEGSVSTLKIQRTERGDSAVYLCASSAWQGNTAQETQYFGPGTRLLVL.

This clonotype came up a few times. This sequence joins TRBV30 and TRBJ2-1; D tentatively reads TRBD1 or TRBD2 (5 bases each). The CDR3 contains 12 residues. V was trimmed by 0 bases and J by 8 bases, leaving 8 bases between them. Germline lookup yields CDR1 GTSNPN and CDR2 SVGIG (reference sequence). As DNA, the CDR3 is TGTGCCTGGAGTGTGGGGACCGATGAGCAGTTCTTC. Its protein product is CAWSVGTDEQFF.

This clonotype was seen more than once but under ten times. This chain uses TRBV19 with TRBJ2-1; weak D call: TRBD2 (7 bases). The CDR3 is made up of 14 amino acids. The germline CDR1 and CDR2 sequences are LNHDA and SQIVND (reference sequence). The germline V and J ends were trimmed by 0 bases and 6 bases, with 9 bases remaining between them. DNA for the CDR3: TGTGCCAGTAGTATAGATGGGGGGGCCAATGAGCAGTTCTTC. It codes for CASSIDGGANEQFF.

This clonotype is judged large. This chain joins TRBV19 and TRBJ2-7; a possible D gene is TRBD2 (6 bases). Trimming cost V 4 bases and J 5 bases, with 9 bases left between them. Germline CDR1 reads LNHDA; CDR2 reads SQIVND (reference sequence). The CDR3 consists of 12 residues. The CDR3 DNA is TGTGCCAGTAGTAACACGGGGGACGAGCAGTACTTC. Its translation is CASSNTGDEQYF.

Sample share makes this clonotype large. The chain combines TRBV20-1 with TRBJ2-7; the D gene is possibly TRBD1 (5 bases). V was shortened by 0 bases and J by 6 bases, with 15 bases between the two germline ends. CDR1 and CDR2 from the germline V gene are DFQATT and SNEGSKA (reference sequence). CDR3 length equals 14 residues. CDR3 DNA sequence: TGCAGTGCTAGAGACCTCCTACAGGTATCCGAGCAGTACTTC. It codes for CSARDLLQVSEQYF.

This clonotype was seen more than once but under ten times. This chain joins TRBV19 and TRBJ1-1; D ambiguous. There are 9 residues in the CDR3. Germline CDR1 is LNHDA and CDR2 is SQIVND (reference sequence). V lost 9 bases and J lost 5, with 4 bases in between. DNA for the CDR3: TGTGCCAGCGGGACTGAAGCTTTCTTT. This gives the protein CASGTEAFF.

In its sample, this clonotype is large. J is TRBJ2-7 and V is TRBV28, with no clear D. The CDR3 length is 15 residues. V shed 4 bases and J shed 2 bases, with 15 bases lying between them. The germline V gene encodes CDR1 MDHEN and CDR2 SYDVKM. CDR3 amino acids: CASSSPGPRTYEQYF. Written as DNA, the CDR3 is TGTGCCAGCAGTTCCCCAGGACCCAGAACCTACGAGCAGTACTTC.

Relative to its sample, this clonotype is medium-sized (0.01 to 0.1%). Here the CDR3 DNA reads TGTGCCAGCAGTGATCGGACTAGCGGGGGGGCAGATACGCAGTATTTT. This encodes CASSDRTSGGADTQYF. The rearrangement links TRBV6-4 to TRBJ2-3; 15 bases are a match to TRBD2. CDR3 length: 16 amino acids. Germline V gene lookup returns CDR1 MRHNA and CDR2 SNTAGT. V was pared by 3 bases and J by 4 bases, with 2 bases of the junction left unmatched.

This clonotype was seen a few times. As the CDR3 is not closed by the conserved phenylalanine or tryptophan, this likely results from a read error. Because the CDR3's place on the DNA is in doubt, the DNA is left out and the CDR3 is given as listed by TCRdb. V and J are TRBV24-1 and TRBJ2-2; the D segment call TRBD2 is taken from the table without a DNA check. The CDR3 adds up to 20 amino acids, both ends counted. Per germline, CDR1 KGHDR and CDR2 SFDVKD. CDR3 protein: CATVPGGGLAGPRTPGSCFL.

In its sample, this clonotype is large. The chain joins TRBV28 to TRBJ1-2; D possibly corresponds to TRBD1 (5 bases). The V end was cut by 6 bases, the J end by 4 bases, with 9 bases between. There are 12 residues in the CDR3. CDR1 MDHEN and CDR2 SYDVKM come from the germline V gene. DNA for the CDR3: TGTGCCAGCAGGAGGGGTTTCTATGGCTACACCTTC. It yields the protein CASRRGFYGYTF.

By share of the sample, this clonotype is large (0.1 to 1%). V gene TRBV5-5 combines with J gene TRBJ2-3; tentative D call: TRBD1 (6 bases). Between the trimmed V and J ends, which lost 4 bases and 1 base, there was a span of 19 bases. Germline V gives CDR1 SGHKS, CDR2 YYEKEE (reference sequence). CDR3 length: 17 amino acids. Written as DNA, the CDR3 is TGTGCCAGCAGCAAGATACAGGGTAGATCGGGCACAGATACGCAGTATTTT. Protein product: CASSKIQGRSGTDTQYF. Looking up the rest from reference TRBV5-5 and TRBJ2-3 gives the full variable domain: DAGVTQSPTHLIKTRGQQVTLRCSPISGHKSVSWYQQVLGQGPQFIFQYYEKEERGRGNFPDRFSARQFPNYSSELNVNALLLGDSALYLCASSKIQGRSGTDTQYFGPGTRLTVL.

In its sample, this clonotype is medium-sized. V usage is TRBV11-2 and J usage is TRBJ2-1; TRBD2 aligns across 7 bases. The CDR3 extends over 15 amino acids. Germline CDR1 and CDR2: SGHAT and FQNNGV. Trimming removed 4 bases from V and 8 bases from J; junction bases left unmatched: 11. Here the CDR3 reads CASSSPRTRYDEQFF. The CDR3 region has the DNA TGTGCCAGCAGCTCACCGAGGACTAGGTACGATGAGCAGTTCTTC.

This clonotype is large by share. The V call is TRBV28, the J call TRBJ2-3; D is undetermined. Germline assignment: CDR1 MDHEN and CDR2 SYDVKM. This CDR3 is built from 15 residues. V lost 5 bases to trimming and J lost 0 bases, with 12 bases between them. Written as DNA, the CDR3 is TGTGCCAGCAGTCGGACGGGCCCTAGCACAGATACGCAGTATTTT. The encoded protein is CASSRTGPSTDTQYF.

This clonotype rates as large (0.1 to 1%). The J gene is TRBJ2-1, the V gene TRBV6-5, with TRBD2 as a possible D gene (5 bases). Germline V gene lookup returns CDR1 MNHEY and CDR2 SVGAGI. The CDR3 loop spans 15 amino acids. The germline V and J ends were trimmed by 2 bases and 6 bases, with 14 bases remaining between them. The CDR3 is CASSYGQDWRNEQFF. In nucleotides, the CDR3 is TGTGCCAGCAGTTACGGGCAGGACTGGCGCAATGAGCAGTTCTTC.

By share of the sample, this clonotype is large. The rearrangement joins TRBV25-1 to TRBJ2-1, with 10 bases fitting TRBD2. Germline V gives CDR1 MGHDK, CDR2 SYGVNS. With V trimmed by 1 base and J by 5 bases, 17 bases remained unmatched. The CDR3 totals 20 residues. The CDR3 reads CASSESGWGTSVSFNNEQFF. The CDR3 DNA follows: TGTGCCAGCAGTGAATCCGGGTGGGGGACTAGCGTATCCTTTAACAATGAGCAGTTCTTC.